This TCR beta chain was recovered during a study of blood T cells in healthy people across ages. The study, taken as a whole, reports: Aged donors had fewer naive CD4+ cells and lower diversity than long-lived donors.

Next came a second PCR, run for roughly 6 to 11 cycles, which used a sample-barcoded 5' primer along with a J-beta primer mix. Every cDNA was tagged by a template-switch adaptor with 12 random nucleotides. Via MiXCR, TCRdb re-called the 5' RACE reads, giving one row per CDR3 protein. This repertoire shows some 1.8 million distinct CDR3 sequences, roughly 43% found once; its top ten account for more than 20%. This clonotype has ten or more counts. Its antigen is as yet unknown. CDR3 size: 14 residues. Unmatched junction bases numbered 4, after V lost 3 bases and J lost 6 bases. This TCR came from a human donor in good health. The chain combines TRBV12-3 or TRBV12-4 with TRBJ2-3; 9 bases are shared with TRBD2. Source material: blood. The DNA for the CDR3 is TGTGCCAGCAGTTTGGTTAGCGGGGGTGATACGCAGTATTTT. Translated: CASSLVSGGDTQYF.